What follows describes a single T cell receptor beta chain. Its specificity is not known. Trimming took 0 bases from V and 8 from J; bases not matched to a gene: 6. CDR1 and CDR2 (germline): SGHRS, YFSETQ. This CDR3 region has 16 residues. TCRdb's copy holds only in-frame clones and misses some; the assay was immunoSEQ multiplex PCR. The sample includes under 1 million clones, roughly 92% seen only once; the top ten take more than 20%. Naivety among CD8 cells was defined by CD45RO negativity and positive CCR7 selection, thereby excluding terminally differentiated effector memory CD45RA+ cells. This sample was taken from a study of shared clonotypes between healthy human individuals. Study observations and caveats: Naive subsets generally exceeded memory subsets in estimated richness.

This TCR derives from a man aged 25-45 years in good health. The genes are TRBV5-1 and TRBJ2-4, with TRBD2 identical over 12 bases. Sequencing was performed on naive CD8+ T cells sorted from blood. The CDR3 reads CASSLGLAGVGDIQYF. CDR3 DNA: TGCGCCAGCAGCTTGGGACTAGCGGGAGTCGGGGACATTCAGTACTTC.